Listed below are T cell receptor beta chains from one sample, sequenced in a study of shared clonotypes between healthy human individuals. Profiled with immunoSEQ multiplex PCR; TCRdb holds only in-frame clones, not every one. The sample holds 2,500,000 or so clones, 85% to 95% seen once. Sequenced input: naive CD4+ T cells from PBMCs. The receptors stem from a man aged 18-30 years in good health. Some clones in this sample may be carry-over from other donors' samples. The conserved cysteine and the conserved F or W are not part of the CDR3 here. The order of the fields is V gene, J gene, CDR3 protein.

V gene: TRBV2; J gene: TRBJ1-1; CDR3 protein: ASSTGRRGF
V gene: TRBV18; J gene: TRBJ1-5; CDR3 protein: ASSPSTGGDQPQH
V gene: TRBV28; J gene: TRBJ1-2; CDR3 protein: ASSWGTGVRGYT
V gene: TRBV5-1; J gene: TRBJ2-7; CDR3 protein: ASGVDRGGEQY
V gene: TRBV5-1; J gene: TRBJ2-5; CDR3 protein: ASSLTGGQETQY
V gene: TRBV4-2; J gene: TRBJ1-5; CDR3 protein: ARRLYSEKTQNQPQH
V gene: TRBV18; J gene: TRBJ2-5; CDR3 protein: ASSPKGDKETQY
V gene: TRBV19; J gene: TRBJ2-7; CDR3 protein: ASTDRDRVPYEQY
V gene: TRBV5-1; J gene: TRBJ2-5; CDR3 protein: ASKENPLETQY
V gene: TRBV7-9; J gene: TRBJ2-1; CDR3 protein: ASSYLAGGTNEQF
V gene: TRBV28; J gene: TRBJ2-4; CDR3 protein: ASSFAGIQY
V gene: TRBV29-1; J gene: TRBJ1-1; CDR3 protein: SVTPWGEGRNTEAF
V gene: TRBV15; J gene: TRBJ2-3; CDR3 protein: ATSRVVLAGRTDTQY
V gene: TRBV7-2; J gene: TRBJ2-7; CDR3 protein: ASSFFQGSYEQY
V gene: TRBV18; J gene: TRBJ1-1; CDR3 protein: ASSGSTEAF
V gene: TRBV6-6; J gene: TRBJ2-7; CDR3 protein: ASSYGVPSYEQY
V gene: TRBV5-1; J gene: TRBJ2-3; CDR3 protein: ASILGAGSDTQY
V gene: TRBV27; J gene: TRBJ2-5; CDR3 protein: ASRRLPQETQY
V gene: TRBV7-9; J gene: TRBJ1-2; CDR3 protein: ASSLEVGGYT
V gene: TRBV28; J gene: TRBJ2-7; CDR3 protein: ASSSEVPPEQY
V gene: TRBV19; J gene: TRBJ2-2; CDR3 protein: ASSRGSRTGELF
V gene: TRBV2; J gene: TRBJ1-3; CDR3 protein: ASSEAHPGTSGNTIY
V gene: TRBV7-2; J gene: TRBJ1-4; CDR3 protein: ASSLDRGANEKLF